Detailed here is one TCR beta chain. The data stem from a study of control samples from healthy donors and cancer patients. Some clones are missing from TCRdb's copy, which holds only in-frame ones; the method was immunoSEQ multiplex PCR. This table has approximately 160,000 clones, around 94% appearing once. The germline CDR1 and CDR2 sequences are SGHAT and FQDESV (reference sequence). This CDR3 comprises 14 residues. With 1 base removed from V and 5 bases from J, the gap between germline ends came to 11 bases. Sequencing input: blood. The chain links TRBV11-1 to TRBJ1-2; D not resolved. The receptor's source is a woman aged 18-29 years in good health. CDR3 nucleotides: TGTGCCAGCAGCTTAGATACGGGCTCATATGGCTACACCTTC. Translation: CASSLDTGSYGYTF.